The rows below give T cell receptor beta chains drawn from one sample of a study of neurological immune-mediated disorders. MiXCR was run by TCRdb on the 5' RACE reads, yielding one entry per CDR3 protein. The sample lists about 20,000 distinct CDR3 sequences, over 25% occurring once. The material sequenced was PBMCs. These receptors originate from a man aged 50 to 59 with HTLV-1-associated myelopathy (HAM/TSP). Each CDR3 is given with its conserved first and last residue. D genes are given only for firm matches. Clone size appears in some rows only: once, few, many, or a class for an expanded clone.

>TRBJ2-7|TRBD1|14|NA|TRBV3-1
TGTGCCAGCAGCGATACCGGGACAGGGAACGAGCAGTACTTC
CASSDTGTGNEQYF
>TRBJ1-5|NA|16|few|TRBV19
TGTGCCAGTAGTATGAACGGGCGACCGGGAAATCAGCCCCAGCATTTT
CASSMNGRPGNQPQHF
>TRBJ1-1|TRBD1|14|NA|TRBV5-4
TGTGCCGGCCGGACAGGGGGACAGAACACTGAAGCTTTCTTT
CAGRTGGQNTEAFF
>TRBJ2-5|TRBD2|12|few|TRBV20-1
TGCAGTGGGGGGGGACGACAAGAGACCCAGTACTTC
CSGGGRQETQYF
>TRBJ2-3|NA|11|many|TRBV20-1
TGCAGTGCTCGGACTACAGATACGCAGTATTTT
CSARTTDTQYF
>TRBJ2-7|NA|13|NA|TRBV27
TGTGCCAGCAGTTTTCTCACGGCCTCCGAGCAGTACTTC
CASSFLTASEQYF
>TRBJ2-7|TRBD2|15|NA|TRBV30
TGTGCCTGGAGTAGGGCTAGCGGGAGCTCCTACGAGCAGTACTTC
CAWSRASGSSYEQYF
>TRBJ2-1|TRBD1|15|NA|TRBV20-1
TGCAGTGCTCCCCGGACAGGGTGGGTCGACAATGAGCAGTTCTTC
CSAPRTGWVDNEQFF
>TRBJ1-2|TRBD1|19|NA|TRBV7-3
TGTGCCAGCAGCCCCGAAGACCTCACCAGGGGGGTTAATAACTATGGCTACACCTTC
CASSPEDLTRGVNNYGYTF
>TRBJ2-2|NA|12|many|TRBV20-1
TGCAGTGCTAGGTGGAACACCGGGGAGCTGTTTTTT
CSARWNTGELFF
>TRBJ2-7|NA|14|many|TRBV12-3/TRBV12-4
TGTGCCAGCACAGGGGAGGCAAACTCCTACGAGCAGTACTTC
CASTGEANSYEQYF
>TRBJ2-7|NA|13|few|TRBV7-2
TGTGCCAGCAGCTTTATTCAGGGATACGAGCAGTACTTC
CASSFIQGYEQYF
>TRBJ2-5|TRBD1|15|few|TRBV6-1
TGTGCCAGCAGTCGTTCAGGGACAGTCCAAGAGACCCAGTACTTC
CASSRSGTVQETQYF
>TRBJ1-5|NA|15|NA|TRBV7-2
TGTGCCAGCAGCCCGTGGACAGCGAGCAATCAGCCCCAGCATTTT
CASSPWTASNQPQHF